These T cell receptor beta chains were read from a single sample in a study of tumor and adjacent non-tumor tissue in lung cancer. TCRdb called the multiplex PCR reads again in MiXCR, with one record for every CDR3 protein. The sample has 75,000 to 80,000 distinct CDR3 sequences, around 80% seen once. The sequencing input was distant non-tumor lung tissue. These receptor sequences come from a man aged 70-80 years with non-small cell lung cancer. Each CDR3 is given with its conserved first and last residue. A D gene is named only where the DNA matches it firmly. Clone size is shown for a subset of rows, as once, few, many or a class of expanded clone.

V gene	J gene	clone size	D gene	CDR3 protein	CDR3 DNA
TRBV6-5	TRBJ2-2	-	-	CASRLTGFKRANTGELFF	TGTGCCAGCAGACTAACTGGATTTAAGAGAGCGAACACCGGGGAGCTGTTTTTT
TRBV20-1	TRBJ1-5	-	-	CSAQLPGDNMPQHF	TGCAGTGCTCAACTACCCGGGGACAATATGCCCCAGCATTTT
TRBV5-1	TRBJ2-5	-	-	CASSLEGLAGNPGETQYF	TGCGCCAGCAGTTTGGAAGGACTGGCGGGGAACCCCGGAGAGACCCAGTATTTC
TRBV29-1	TRBJ1-2	-	-	CSVLYPGDYAYTF	TGCAGCGTTTTATACCCGGGGGACTATGCCTACACCTTC
TRBV29-1	TRBJ2-5	-	-	CRAKPYLQTGEETQYF	TGCAGAGCCAAGCCCTACCTCCAGACAGGTGAAGAGACTCAGTACTTC
TRBV2	TRBJ1-6	-	-	CASSGNARGSSPLHF	TGTGCCAGCAGCGGGAATGCCAGGGGAAGTTCACCCCTCCACTTT
TRBV5-5	TRBJ2-7	-	TRBD2	CATQSAGGNEKYF	TGTGCCACCCAAAGCGCGGGGGGGAACGAGAAGTACTTC
TRBV11-3	TRBJ1-1	-	-	CAISLGLITEAFF	TGTGCCATCAGCTTAGGGTTAATCACTGAAGCTTTCTTT
TRBV11-2	TRBJ1-1	-	-	CVNNLGISDKPFF	TGTGTCAACAACTTAGGGATATCCGATAAACCTTTCTTT
TRBV29-1	TRBJ2-2	-	TRBD1	CSVGVRGTGELFF	TGCAGCGTTGGGGTCAGGGGGACCGGGGAGCTGTTTTTT
TRBV20-1	TRBJ2-1	many	-	CSARGHSEQFF	TGCAGTGCAAGAGGTCATAGTGAGCAGTTCTTC
TRBV4-1	TRBJ2-2	-	-	CASSQIRGQYTGELFF	TGCGCCAGCAGCCAAATCCGGGGGCAGTACACTGGGGAGCTGTTTTTT
TRBV6-2/TRBV6-3	TRBJ1-4	-	-	CASGYSQLKAEKLFF	TGTGCCAGCGGTTACTCCCAGCTAAAAGCTGAAAAACTGTTTTTT
TRBV6-2/TRBV6-3	TRBJ1-5	-	-	CASCYGENKPQHF	TGTGCCAGCTGTTATGGGGAGAATAAGCCTCAGCATTTT
TRBV29-1	TRBJ2-3	-	TRBD2	CSVIPRDYTDTQYF	TGCAGCGTTATCCCAAGGGACTACACAGATACGCAGTATTTT
TRBV6-1	TRBJ2-5	-	-	CTSSAAHGREAQYF	TGTACCAGCAGCGCAGCTCACGGCCGTGAGGCCCAGTACTTC
TRBV12-3/TRBV12-4	TRBJ1-4	-	-	CTSRSNDEKLFF	TGTACCAGCAGGTCGAACGATGAAAAACTGTTTTTT
TRBV11-3	TRBJ2-7	-	-	CANNLVRYGQYF	TGTGCCAACAACTTAGTTCGGTACGGGCAGTACTTC
TRBV30	TRBJ2-7	-	-	CACGAGIAYEQYF	TGTGCCTGCGGCGCAGGGATTGCCTACGAGCAGTACTTC
TRBV6-1	TRBJ2-2	few	TRBD2	CASSFGGAYTGELFF	TGTGCCAGCAGCTTCGGGGGGGCGTATACCGGGGAGCTGTTTTTT
TRBV5-4	TRBJ2-3	-	-	CASSLDSTDKQYF	TGTGCAAGCAGCTTGGATAGCACAGATAAGCAGTATTTT
TRBV29-1	TRBJ2-1	-	-	CSAVGRGTINEQLF	-
TRBV20-1	TRBJ1-1	-	-	CAGADPMNTQDFF	TGCGCGGGGGCAGACCCCATGAACACTCAGGATTTCTTT
TRBV29-1	TRBJ2-3	-	TRBD1	CSLLPYVTGGDTDTQFF	TGCAGCTTACTCCCATATGTGACAGGGGGGGACACTGATACACAGTTTTTT
TRBV28	TRBJ1-5	-	TRBD1	CASRGTGEDNQPQQF	TGTGCCAGCAGGGGAACAGGGGAGGACAATCAGCCCCAGCAATTT
TRBV5-1	TRBJ2-2	once	-	CATSRAGDTTGELFF	TGCGCCACGAGTAGGGCAGGAGACACCACCGGCGAGCTGTTTTTT